This T cell receptor beta chain came from a study of blood T cell repertoires in COVID-19. The wider study: T cells, B-cell-depleted T cells, or PBMCs provided the cDNA or gDNA that served as material.

Sequencing was performed with immunoSEQ multiplex PCR; in TCRdb, only in-frame clones are kept and a portion is missing. The sample contains roughly 180,000 clones, more than 65% of which appear only once. Living in about two dozen US areas, the participants were between roughly 18 and 95 years of age. In assigning cohorts, the study relied on participant-reported clinical history. The CDR3 is 15 residues long. The ends lost 2 bases at V and 4 bases at J; junction bases unmatched: 7. Germline loops: CDR1 GTSNPN, CDR2 SVGIG (reference sequence). The TCR was taken from a man aged 60 to 75 who had recovered from COVID-19. The chain combines TRBV30 with TRBJ1-5, with 8 bases aligning to TRBD1. The sequenced sample consisted of PBMCs or T cells enriched from blood (not recorded which). The CDR3 is CAWSFRTGRNQPQHF. The CDR3, as DNA: TGTGCCTGGAGTTTCCGGACAGGGAGGAATCAGCCCCAGCATTTT.